This T cell receptor (beta chain) stems from a study of cytomegalovirus exposure and HLA in healthy donors. Overall study findings and caveats: High sensitivity and specificity were reportedly achieved when the classifier diagnosed cytomegalovirus status.

To note about this clone: The antigen is not known.

In the PCR, 60 Vbeta and 13 Jbeta primers were used. Only in-frame clones appear in the TCRdb table, and some are missing; sequencing was by immunoSEQ multiplex PCR. The sample has approximately 140,000 clones, approximately 79% seen once. The germline CDR1 and CDR2 sequences are MNHNS and SASEGT. This CDR3 has 13 residues. The V end lost 5 bases, the J end lost 4 bases, and 11 bases lay between the germline ends. The genes are TRBV6-1 and TRBJ2-5; the D gene is possibly TRBD2 (5 bases). Sequencing used PBMCs. The sequence derives from a woman between 35 and 50 years old in good health and CMV-seropositive. The CDR3 region has the DNA TGTGCCAGCAGTTCCGGGATCATAGAGACCCAGTACTTC. Protein: CASSSGIIETQYF.